This T cell receptor (beta chain) was recorded in a study of T-cell memory formation after mild COVID-19. For the study at large: The TCR clusters were mostly specific to one donor. Study-wide points: Prior to infection, memory already included some responding clones, suggesting cross-reactive memory joined. Shrinking CD4+ clones resided mostly in CM and EM, and CD8+ ones in EMRA.

This clonotype was observed a handful of times. Antigen specificity is unknown. 5'RACE with constant-segment primers built TCRalpha and TCRbeta cDNA libraries with UMIs. Using its own MiXCR run on the 5' RACE reads, TCRdb lists one record per CDR3 protein. The sample lists approximately 390,000 distinct CDR3 sequences, about 16% occurring once. The CDR3 has 15 amino acids. The germline V gene encodes CDR1 SGHVS and CDR2 FNYEAQ. V lost 1 base to trimming and J lost 7 bases, with 11 bases between them. The chain uses TRBV7-6 and TRBJ1-6; D gene uncertain. Sequencing was done on a sample of PBMCs or a T cell subset sorted from them (not recorded which). The sequence derives from a man between 18 and 35 years old who had mild COVID-19 (a few samples of this study predate the infection). Cell type and time point are not known. The CDR3 sequence is CASSLVAGVNSPLHF. CDR3 nucleotides: TGTGCCAGCAGCTTAGTTGCTGGGGTGAATTCACCCCTCCACTTT.